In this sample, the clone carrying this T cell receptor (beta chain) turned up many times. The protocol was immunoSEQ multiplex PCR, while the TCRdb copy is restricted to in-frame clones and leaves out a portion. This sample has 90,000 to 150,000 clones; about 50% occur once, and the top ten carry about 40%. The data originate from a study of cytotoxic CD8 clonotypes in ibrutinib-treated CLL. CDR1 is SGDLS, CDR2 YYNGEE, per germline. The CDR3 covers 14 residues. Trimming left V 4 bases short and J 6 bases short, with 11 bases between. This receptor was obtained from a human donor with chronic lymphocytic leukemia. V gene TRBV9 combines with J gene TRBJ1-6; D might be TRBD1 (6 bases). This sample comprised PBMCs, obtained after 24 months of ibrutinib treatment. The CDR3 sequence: CASSPTGTNSPLHF. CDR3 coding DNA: TGTGCCAGCAGCCCCACAGGGACTAATTCACCCCTCCACTTT. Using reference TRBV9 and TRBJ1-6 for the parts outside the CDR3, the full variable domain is DSGVTQTPKHLITATGQRVTLRCSPRSGDLSVYWYQQSLDQGLQFLIQYYNGEERAKGNILERFSAQQFPDLHSELNLSSLELGDSALYFCASSPTGTNSPLHFGNGTRLTVT.